Presented here are 23 T cell receptor beta chains from one specimen sequenced in a study of cytomegalovirus exposure and HLA in healthy donors. PCR amplification relied on 60 Vbeta primers (plus 13 Jbeta primers). The table came from immunoSEQ multiplex PCR; TCRdb's copy has only in-frame clones and leaves some out. The table shows about 150,000 clones, with more than 75% occurring only once. Input material: PBMCs. Receptor source: a young man in good health and CMV-seropositive.

The DNA of the CDR3 is TGCGCCAGCAGGCCACTCGAGGCCGGGGAGCTGTTTTTT. This encodes CASRPLEAGELFF. J is TRBJ2-2 and V is TRBV5-1; D unresolved. The V gene lost 5 bases and the J gene lost 6 bases, with 11 bases spanning the gap. This CDR3 has 13 residues. Germline CDR1 is SGHRS and CDR2 is YFSETQ.

The chain links TRBV29-1 to TRBJ1-1, with 7 bases identical to TRBD1. Germline loops: CDR1 SQVTM, CDR2 ANQGSEA. The junction had 6 bases not matched to a gene; V was cut back by 7 bases and J by 7 bases. The CDR3 length is 11 residues. CDR3 DNA sequence: TGCAGCGCGGGTGGGACAGATGAAGCTTTCTTT. Protein sequence: CSAGGTDEAFF.

The chain links TRBV27 to TRBJ2-1; D is uncertain. The CDR3 has 13 amino acids. Germline lookup yields CDR1 MNHEY and CDR2 SMNVEV (reference sequence). V dropped 4 bases and J dropped 4 bases, with 8 bases sitting between them. The CDR3 spells CASSSRSYNEQFF. CDR3 in DNA: TGTGCCAGCAGTTCTAGGAGTTACAATGAGCAGTTCTTC.

This clone was seen only once. V and J are TRBV7-3 and TRBJ1-1, with D hard to call. V shed 2 bases and J shed 3 bases, with 7 bases lying between them. CDR3 length: 13 amino acids. The V gene's germline CDR1 is SGHTA and CDR2 FQGTGA. CDR3 amino acids: CASSLDRYTEAFF. In DNA, the CDR3 is TGTGCCAGCAGCTTAGATCGGTACACTGAAGCTTTCTTT.

This clone was picked up a small number of times. The rearrangement links TRBV2 to TRBJ1-4, with D possibly TRBD1 on 5 matching bases. The germline CDR1 and CDR2 sequences are SNHLY and FYNNEI. The CDR3 has 15 residues. V was shortened by 4 bases and J by 6 bases, with 15 bases between the two germline ends. The CDR3 nucleotides are TGTGCCAGCAGTGCCAGGGAACCGTGGTATGAAAAACTGTTTTTT. It yields the protein CASSAREPWYEKLFF.

This chain uses TRBV5-4 with TRBJ2-6; D is uncertain. Trimming stripped 0 bases from V and 6 bases from J, with 7 bases between. The CDR3 contains 14 residues. CDR1 is SGHNT, CDR2 YYREEE, per germline (reference sequence). In DNA form, the CDR3 reads TGTGCCAGCAGCTTGGATGGGCAGGCCAACGTCCTGACTTTC. Its translation: CASSLDGQANVLTF. Using reference TRBV5-4 and TRBJ2-6 for the parts outside the CDR3, the full variable domain is ETGVTQSPTHLIKTRGQQVTLRCSSQSGHNTVSWYQQALGQGPQFIFQYYREEENGRGNFPPRFSGLQFPNYSSELNVNALELDDSALYLCASSLDGQANVLTFGAGSRLTVL.

This clone was counted once. The chain couples TRBV9 to TRBJ2-1; a possible D gene is TRBD2 (5 bases). This CDR3 spans 12 amino acids. V was shortened by 2 bases and J by 9 bases, with 9 bases between the two germline ends. The germline V gene has CDR1 SGDLS and CDR2 YYNGEE. The CDR3 loop is CASSVGSGEQFF. As DNA, the CDR3 is TGTGCCAGCAGCGTGGGAAGCGGTGAGCAGTTCTTC.

The rearrangement uses TRBV12-5 and TRBJ1-5; D remains unclear. The CDR3 spans 11 residues. Germline V gene sequence: CDR1 LGHNT, CDR2 FRNRAP. V was pared by 5 bases and J by 5 bases, with 4 bases between. The CDR3 reads CASGADQPQHF. The CDR3 bases are TGTGCTAGTGGTGCGGATCAGCCCCAGCATTTT.

This clone has just a few counts. The chain couples TRBV7-3 to TRBJ2-1; the match to TRBD2 covers 9 bases. J was trimmed by 10 bases and V by 4 bases; bases with no gene match: 5. Germline V gene sequence: CDR1 SGHTA, CDR2 FQGTGA. This CDR3 is 13 amino acids long. CDR3 region: CASSSSGEGEQFF. In DNA, the CDR3 is TGTGCCAGCAGCTCTAGCGGGGAGGGAGAGCAGTTCTTC.

This clone has only a few counts. DNA of the CDR3: TGTGCCAGCAGTTTGGACGCGGGCAGGCCCGGGGAGCTGTTTTTT. Translating it yields CASSLDAGRPGELFF. V is TRBV27 and J is TRBJ2-2; tentatively, D is TRBD2 (5 bases). This CDR3 comprises 15 residues. V was cut by 3 bases and J by 6 bases, with 14 bases left in between. CDR1 MNHEY and CDR2 SMNVEV come from the germline V gene (reference sequence).

The gene calls are TRBV6-5 and TRBJ1-2; 11 bases are a match to TRBD1. V shed 2 bases and J 8 bases; nucleotides not matched to a gene: 7. From germline, CDR1 is MNHEY and CDR2 SVGAGI. The CDR3 contains 15 residues. CDR3 sequence: CASSYTPGQGDGYTF. In nucleotides, the CDR3 is TGTGCCAGCAGTTACACACCGGGACAGGGGGACGGCTACACCTTC.

The gene calls are TRBV9 and TRBJ2-3; D might be TRBD1 (7 bases). CDR1 is SGDLS, CDR2 YYNGEE, per germline. This CDR3 is 15 amino acids long. Between the trimmed V and J ends, which lost 0 bases and 7 bases, there was a span of 15 bases. CDR3 region: CASSVEGQGGNTQYF. DNA for the CDR3: TGTGCCAGCAGCGTAGAGGGGCAGGGGGGTAATACGCAGTATTTT.

CDR3: CAWSLGSGRTLETQYF. The CDR3 region has the DNA TGTGCCTGGAGTCTGGGGAGCGGGAGGACTTTAGAGACCCAGTACTTC. V gene TRBV30 combines with J gene TRBJ2-5; TRBD2 aligns across 9 bases. This CDR3 has 16 residues. Losses at the gene ends were 2 bases for V and 4 bases for J; bases not matched to a gene: 11. CDR1 GTSNPN and CDR2 SVGIG come from the germline V gene (reference sequence).

This CDR3 is CASSAQLGGTEAFF. The CDR3 bases are TGTGCCAGTAGTGCCCAGCTGGGGGGCACTGAAGCTTTCTTT. V and J are TRBV19 and TRBJ1-1; D might be TRBD1 (5 bases). Germline V CDR1 and CDR2: LNHDA, SQIVND (reference sequence). The CDR3 length is 14 residues. Trimming shortened V by 5 bases and J by 4 bases, and 14 bases separated the two germline ends.

V is TRBV18 and J is TRBJ2-2, with D uncertain. Germline CDR1 and CDR2: KGHSH and LQKENI. Trimming left V 6 bases short and J 6 bases short, with 14 bases between. The CDR3 has 14 amino acids. The CDR3 DNA follows: TGTGCCAGCTCCCGAGTAAACGCTGCCGGGGAGCTGTTTTTT. As protein: CASSRVNAAGELFF.

This clone turned up a few times. CDR3 nucleotides: TGCGCCAGCAGCTTGTCGTCCTATAACTATGGCTACACCTTC. Its translation is CASSLSSYNYGYTF. J is TRBJ1-2 and V is TRBV5-1; D is unresolved. From germline, CDR1 is SGHRS and CDR2 YFSETQ. V lost 1 base, J lost 1 base, and 8 bases lay in between. This CDR3 has 14 residues.

Concerning this clone itself: A single base separates this from a much larger clone, so it may be a read error. This chain connects TRBV7-2 to TRBJ2-7; 7 bases fit TRBD1. CDR3 size: 14 residues. The germline V gene has CDR1 SGHTA and CDR2 FQGNSA. The V segment lost 4 bases and the J segment 0 bases; nucleotides outside the gene matches: 3. The CDR3 nucleotides read TGTGCCAGCAGCTCGGGACAGAGCTCCTACGAGCAGTACTTC. It yields the protein CASSSGQSSYEQYF. The full variable domain, its missing parts supplied by reference TRBV7-2 and TRBJ2-7, is GAGVSQSPSNKVTEKGKDVELRCDPISGHTALYWYRQSLGQGLEFLIYFQGNSAPDKSGLPSDRFSAERTGGSVSTLTIQRTQQEDSAVYLCASSSGQSSYEQYFGPGTRLTVT.

V usage is TRBV4-1 and J usage is TRBJ2-1, with D possibly TRBD1 on 5 matching bases. The germline V and J ends were trimmed by 2 bases and 5 bases, with 25 bases remaining between them. This CDR3 spans 19 amino acids. The germline gives CDR1 MGHRA, CDR2 YSYEKL. The CDR3 DNA is TGCGCCAGCAGCCAACTATTGACAGTCAAGGTGCCCCCAAACAATGAGCAGTTCTTC. It translates to CASSQLLTVKVPPNNEQFF.

This chain uses TRBV9 with TRBJ1-6; maybe TRBD1 (6 bases). In germline, CDR1 is SGDLS, CDR2 YYNGEE. V lost 0 bases to trimming and J lost 11 bases, with 9 bases between them. The CDR3 is 13 residues long. CDR3 residues: CASSVEGGTPLHF. The CDR3 DNA follows: TGTGCCAGCAGCGTAGAGGGGGGGACACCCCTCCACTTT. Variable domain in full (rest from reference TRBV9 and TRBJ1-6): DSGVTQTPKHLITATGQRVTLRCSPRSGDLSVYWYQQSLDQGLQFLIQYYNGEERAKGNILERFSAQQFPDLHSELNLSSLELGDSALYFCASSVEGGTPLHFGNGTRLTVT.

The chain combines TRBV2 with TRBJ2-5, with TRBD1 matching over 9 bases. Germline CDR1 and CDR2: SNHLY and FYNNEI. The CDR3 is 15 residues long. V lost 5 bases and J lost 3; bases outside the gene matches: 7. The CDR3 reads CASSRSGTGKETQYF. Written as DNA, the CDR3 is TGTGCCAGCAGTCGCTCGGGGACAGGGAAAGAGACCCAGTACTTC.

This CDR3 reads CASSLPGATYNEQFF. The CDR3 DNA follows: TGTGCCAGCAGCCTTCCAGGGGCCACTTACAATGAGCAGTTCTTC. The chain uses TRBV7-3 and TRBJ2-1; tentative D call: TRBD1 (6 bases). Germline V gives CDR1 SGHTA, CDR2 FQGTGA. The CDR3 is made up of 15 amino acids. With 5 bases removed from V and 4 bases from J, the gap between germline ends came to 15 bases.

The rearrangement uses TRBV7-8 and TRBJ1-1, with TRBD1 identical over 8 bases. The CDR3 has 16 residues. The V and J ends lost 0 bases and 4 bases, in that order; junction bases with no gene match: 7. CDR1 and CDR2 (germline): SGHVS, FQNEAQ. CDR3 amino acids: CASSLASGGLATEAFF. The CDR3 DNA reads TGTGCCAGCAGCTTAGCTTCAGGGGGCTTGGCCACTGAAGCTTTCTTT. Filled out from reference TRBV7-8 and TRBJ1-1, the complete variable domain reads GAGVSQSPRYKVAKRGQDVALRCDPISGHVSLFWYQQALGQGPEFLTYFQNEAQLDKSGLPSDRFFAERPEGSVSTLKIQRTQQEDSAVYLCASSLASGGLATEAFFGQGTRLTVV.

The sample holds a few counts of this clone. The J gene is TRBJ1-1, the V gene TRBV2; a possible D gene is TRBD1 (5 bases). In germline, CDR1 is SNHLY, CDR2 FYNNEI. Trimming cost V 4 bases and J 6 bases, with 9 bases left between them. There are 12 residues in the CDR3. The CDR3 loop is CASSAVRAEAFF. DNA for the CDR3: TGTGCCAGCAGTGCGGTCAGGGCTGAAGCTTTCTTT.